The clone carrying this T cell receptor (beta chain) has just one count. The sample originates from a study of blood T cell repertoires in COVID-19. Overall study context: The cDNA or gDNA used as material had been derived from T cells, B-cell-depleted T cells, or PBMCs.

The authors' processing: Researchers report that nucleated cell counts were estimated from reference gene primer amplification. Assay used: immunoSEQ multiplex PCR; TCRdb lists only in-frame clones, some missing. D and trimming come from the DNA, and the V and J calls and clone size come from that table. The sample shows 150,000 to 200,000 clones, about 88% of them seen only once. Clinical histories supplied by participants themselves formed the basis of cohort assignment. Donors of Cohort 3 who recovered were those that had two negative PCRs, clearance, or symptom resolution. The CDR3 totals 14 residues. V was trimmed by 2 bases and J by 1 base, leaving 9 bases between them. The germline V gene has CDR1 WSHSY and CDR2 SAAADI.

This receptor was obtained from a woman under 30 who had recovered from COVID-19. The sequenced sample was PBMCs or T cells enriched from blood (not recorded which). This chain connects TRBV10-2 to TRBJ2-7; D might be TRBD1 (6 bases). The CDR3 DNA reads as TGCGCCAGCAGTGAGAGGGACACTTCCTACGAGCAGTACTTC. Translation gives CASSERDTSYEQYF.